This TCR beta chain was sequenced for a study of post-analysis software for immune sequencing data. Germline V gene sequence: CDR1 MGHRA, CDR2 YSYEKL. Trimming at V came to 0 bases and at J to 6 bases, leaving 5 bases not matched to a gene. This CDR3 spans 15 amino acids. Libraries were made from TCR beta cDNA, and they carried unique molecular identifiers. Using its own MiXCR run on the PCR reads, TCRdb lists one record per CDR3 protein. The sample holds some 240,000 distinct CDR3 sequences, 36% seen once. This clonotype has a count of ten or more. Its cognate antigen is unknown. Overall study results and limits: Five or six TRBV segments, TRBV5-6, TRBV5-1 and TRBV20-1 among them, were found more frequent in patients than controls. The F measure placed samples prepared in the same batch into strongly shared clusters.

The sequenced material came from blood. The origin of this receptor is a girl aged 10-17 years with multiple sclerosis. The genes are TRBV4-1 and TRBJ1-5, with 7 bases lining up with TRBD1. CDR3 sequence reads: CASSQEGGGGQPQHF. The CDR3 nucleotides read TGCGCCAGCAGCCAAGAAGGAGGGGGCGGTCAGCCCCAGCATTTT.